This T cell receptor beta chain was retrieved from a study of OX40 agonist ivuxolimab in advanced cancers. As for the study in general: Earlier treatment with anti-PD-1, anti-PD-L1 or anti-CTLA-4 was permitted, and around 36% had received some.

Autoimmune disease history or systemic immunosuppression barred patients. The study's findings and limits: Certain nonresponders likewise exhibited a low normalized T-cell clonal expansion. Clones of CD4+ and CD8+ blood T cells grew by week 6 at doses of 0.1 to 3.0 mg/kg.

As regards this clone: What it recognizes is unknown.

Germline CDR1 is GTSNPN and CDR2 is SVGIG (reference sequence). The CDR3 runs to 14 residues. V gave up 4 bases and J gave up 5 bases; unmatched junction bases: 7. Measured with immunoSEQ multiplex PCR; TCRdb has only the in-frame clones, and not every one. Of tens of thousands of clones in the sample, approximately 89% were seen once. Source: CD4+ or CD8+ T cells sorted from blood, taken in a trial of the OX40 agonist ivuxolimab. This clonotype was sampled from an adult with an advanced solid tumor such as melanoma, head and neck, liver or kidney cancer. V and J are TRBV30 and TRBJ2-3; TRBD2 matches at 9 bases. The CDR3 loop is CAWNKGLARDTQYF. The CDR3 DNA reads as TGTGCCTGGAACAAAGGACTAGCGAGAGATACGCAGTATTTT. The whole variable domain, remainder taken from reference TRBV30 and TRBJ2-3, is SQTIHQWPATLVQPVGSPLSLECTVEGTSNPNLYWYRQAAGRGLQLLFYSVGIGQISSEVPQNLSASRPQDRQFILSSKKLLLSDSGFYLCAWNKGLARDTQYFGPGTRLTVL.